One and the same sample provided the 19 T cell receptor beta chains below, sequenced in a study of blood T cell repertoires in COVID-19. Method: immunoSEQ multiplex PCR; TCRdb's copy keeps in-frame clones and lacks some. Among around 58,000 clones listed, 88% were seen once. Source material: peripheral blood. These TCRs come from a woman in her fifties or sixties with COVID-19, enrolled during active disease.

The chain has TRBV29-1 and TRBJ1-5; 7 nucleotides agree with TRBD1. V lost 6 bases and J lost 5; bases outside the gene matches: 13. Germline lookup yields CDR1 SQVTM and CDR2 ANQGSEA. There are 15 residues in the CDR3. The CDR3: CSVGLGQTGHQPQHF. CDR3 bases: TGCAGCGTGGGTCTGGGACAGACGGGGCATCAGCCCCAGCATTTT.

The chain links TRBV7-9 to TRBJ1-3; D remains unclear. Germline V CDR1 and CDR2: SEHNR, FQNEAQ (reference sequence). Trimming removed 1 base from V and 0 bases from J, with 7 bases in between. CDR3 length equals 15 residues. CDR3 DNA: TGTGCCAGCAGCTTAGGAGTCTCCTCTGGAAACACCATATATTTT. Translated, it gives CASSLGVSSGNTIYF.

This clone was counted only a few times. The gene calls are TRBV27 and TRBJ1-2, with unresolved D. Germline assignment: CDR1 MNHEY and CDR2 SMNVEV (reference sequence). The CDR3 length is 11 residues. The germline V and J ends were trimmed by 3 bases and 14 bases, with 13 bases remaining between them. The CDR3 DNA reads TGTGCCAGCAGTTTTAACGGGGAACGGACCTTC. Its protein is CASSFNGERTF.

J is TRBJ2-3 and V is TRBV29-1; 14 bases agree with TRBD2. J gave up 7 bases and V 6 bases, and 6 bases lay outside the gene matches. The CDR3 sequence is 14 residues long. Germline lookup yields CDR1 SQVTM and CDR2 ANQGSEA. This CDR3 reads CSVSTSGRANTQYF. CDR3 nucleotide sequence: TGCAGCGTCTCGACTAGCGGGAGGGCCAATACGCAGTATTTT.

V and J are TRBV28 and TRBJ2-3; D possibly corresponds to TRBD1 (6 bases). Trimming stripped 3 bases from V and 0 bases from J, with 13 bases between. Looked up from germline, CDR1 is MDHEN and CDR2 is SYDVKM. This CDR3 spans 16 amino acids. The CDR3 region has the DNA TGTGCCAGCAGTTTGGCCCCAGGACAGAGCACAGATACGCAGTATTTT. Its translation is CASSLAPGQSTDTQYF.

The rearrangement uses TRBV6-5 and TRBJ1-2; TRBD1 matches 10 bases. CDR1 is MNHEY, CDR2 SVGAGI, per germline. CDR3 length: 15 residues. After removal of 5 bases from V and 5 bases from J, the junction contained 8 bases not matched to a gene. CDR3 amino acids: CASSTRDRGGYGYTF. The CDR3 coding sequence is TGTGCCAGCAGTACCCGGGACAGGGGAGGGTATGGCTACACCTTC.

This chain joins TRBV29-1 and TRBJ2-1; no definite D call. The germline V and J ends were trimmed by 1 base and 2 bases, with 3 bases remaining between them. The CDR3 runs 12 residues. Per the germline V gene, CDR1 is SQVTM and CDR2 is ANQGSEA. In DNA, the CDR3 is TGCAGCGTTGAAGCGGCCTACAATGAGCAGTTCTTC. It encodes CSVEAAYNEQFF.

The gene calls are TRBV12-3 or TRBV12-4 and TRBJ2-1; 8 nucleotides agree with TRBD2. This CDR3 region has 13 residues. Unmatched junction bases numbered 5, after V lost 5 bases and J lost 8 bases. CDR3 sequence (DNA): TGTGCCAGCAGTCAATATAGCGGGGATGAGCAGTTCTTC. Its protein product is CASSQYSGDEQFF.

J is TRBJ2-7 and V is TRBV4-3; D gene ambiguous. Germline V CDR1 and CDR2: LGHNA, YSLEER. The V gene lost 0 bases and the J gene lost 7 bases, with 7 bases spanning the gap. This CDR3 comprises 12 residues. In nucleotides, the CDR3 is TGCGCCAGCAGCCAAGATAGGCGGGAGCAGTACTTC. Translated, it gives CASSQDRREQYF.

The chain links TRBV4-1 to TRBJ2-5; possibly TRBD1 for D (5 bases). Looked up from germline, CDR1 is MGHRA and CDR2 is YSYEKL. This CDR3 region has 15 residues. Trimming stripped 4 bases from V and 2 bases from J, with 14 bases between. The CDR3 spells CASSPPDRNQETQYF. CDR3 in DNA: TGCGCCAGCAGCCCCCCCGACAGAAATCAAGAGACCCAGTACTTC.

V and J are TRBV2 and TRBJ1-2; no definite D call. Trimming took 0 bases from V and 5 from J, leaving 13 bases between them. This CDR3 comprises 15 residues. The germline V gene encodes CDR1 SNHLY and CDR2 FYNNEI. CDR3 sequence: CASSEALGRVYGYTF. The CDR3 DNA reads TGTGCCAGCAGTGAAGCGCTGGGGAGGGTGTATGGCTACACCTTC.

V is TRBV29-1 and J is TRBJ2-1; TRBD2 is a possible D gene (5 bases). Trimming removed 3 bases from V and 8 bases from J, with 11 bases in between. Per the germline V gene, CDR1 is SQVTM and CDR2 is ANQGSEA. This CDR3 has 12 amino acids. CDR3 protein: CSVDGRADEQFF. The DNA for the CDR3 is TGCAGCGTTGACGGGCGGGCGGATGAGCAGTTCTTC.

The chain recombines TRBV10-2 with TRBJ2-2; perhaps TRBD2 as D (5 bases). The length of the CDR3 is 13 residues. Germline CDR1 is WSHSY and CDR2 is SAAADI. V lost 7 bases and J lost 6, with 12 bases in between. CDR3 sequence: CASNTVRAGELFF. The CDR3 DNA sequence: TGCGCCAGCAACACAGTGAGGGCCGGGGAGCTGTTTTTT.

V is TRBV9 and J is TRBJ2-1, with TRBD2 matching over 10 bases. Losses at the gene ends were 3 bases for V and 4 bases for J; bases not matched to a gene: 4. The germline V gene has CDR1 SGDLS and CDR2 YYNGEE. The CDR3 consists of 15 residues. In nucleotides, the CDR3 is TGTGCCAGCAGCGGCGGGACTAGCGATTACAATGAGCAGTTCTTC. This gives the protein CASSGGTSDYNEQFF.

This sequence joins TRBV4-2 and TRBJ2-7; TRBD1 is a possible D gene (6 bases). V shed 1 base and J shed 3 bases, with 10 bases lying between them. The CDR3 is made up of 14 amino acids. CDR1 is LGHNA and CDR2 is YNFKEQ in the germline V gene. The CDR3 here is CASSQGQGYYEQYF. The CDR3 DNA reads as TGTGCCAGCAGCCAAGGCCAGGGGTACTACGAGCAGTACTTC.

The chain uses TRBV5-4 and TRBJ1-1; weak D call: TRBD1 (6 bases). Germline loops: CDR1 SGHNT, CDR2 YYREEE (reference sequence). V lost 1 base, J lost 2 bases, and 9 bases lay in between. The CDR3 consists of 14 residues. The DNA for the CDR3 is TGTGCCAGCAGCTTGCGGGACACTAACACTGAAGCTTTCTTT. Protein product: CASSLRDTNTEAFF.

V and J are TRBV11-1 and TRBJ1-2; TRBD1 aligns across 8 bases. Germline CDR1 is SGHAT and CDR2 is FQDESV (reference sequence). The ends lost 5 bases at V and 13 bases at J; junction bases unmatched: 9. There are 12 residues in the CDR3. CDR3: CASSLGGTGPTF. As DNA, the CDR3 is TGTGCCAGCAGCCTGGGGGGGACAGGCCCCACCTTC.

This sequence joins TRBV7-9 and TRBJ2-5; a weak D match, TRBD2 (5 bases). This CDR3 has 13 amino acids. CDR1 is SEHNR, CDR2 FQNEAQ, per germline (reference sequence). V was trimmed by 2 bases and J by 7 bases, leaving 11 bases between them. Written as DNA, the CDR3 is TGTGCCAGCAGCTTACGGGGTTTGGGGACCCAGTACTTC. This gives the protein CASSLRGLGTQYF. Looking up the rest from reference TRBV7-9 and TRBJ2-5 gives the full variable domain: DTGVSQNPRHKITKRGQNVTFRCDPISEHNRLYWYRQTLGQGPEFLTYFQNEAQLEKSRLLSDRFSAERPKGSFSTLEIQRTEQGDSAMYLCASSLRGLGTQYFGPGTRLLVL.

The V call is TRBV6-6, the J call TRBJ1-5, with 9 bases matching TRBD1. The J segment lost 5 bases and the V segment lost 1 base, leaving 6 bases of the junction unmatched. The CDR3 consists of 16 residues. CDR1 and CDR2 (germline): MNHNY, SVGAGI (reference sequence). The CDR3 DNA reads TGTGCCAGCAGTTACTTTTCGACAGGGGGGTATCAGCCCCAGCATTTT. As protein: CASSYFSTGGYQPQHF.